This T cell receptor beta chain comes out of a study of blood T cell repertoires in COVID-19. As processed by the authors: Reference gene primer amplification gave nucleated cell count estimates. TCRdb keeps only in-frame clones here, not all; method: immunoSEQ multiplex PCR. V and J calls and clone size follow that table, whereas D and trimming were derived from the DNA. The sample yields about 280,000 clones, roughly 80% seen once. Per the germline V gene, CDR1 is SGHRS and CDR2 is YFSETQ. The J segment lost 6 bases and the V segment lost 5 bases, leaving 10 bases of the junction unmatched. This CDR3 contains 15 residues. Residents of approximately 25 US areas, aged roughly 18 to 89 years, made up the participants. The study recruited exposed participants who had met a COVID-19 case within 2 weeks before entry. This clone has only a few counts.

V and J are TRBV5-1 and TRBJ2-7, with 11 bases identical to TRBD1. This receptor was taken from a middle-aged man who had been exposed to COVID-19. The sample comprised PBMCs or T cells enriched from blood (not recorded which). In nucleotides, the CDR3 is TGCGCCAGCAGTTCCTCTGGACAGGGGGCTGGCGAGCAGTACTTC. Its protein is CASSSSGQGAGEQYF.